The 31 T cell receptor beta chains presented below share a single source sample, sequenced in a study of cytomegalovirus exposure and HLA in healthy donors. PCR employed 60 Vbeta and 13 Jbeta primers. Sequenced by immunoSEQ multiplex PCR; TCRdb stores in-frame clones only, minus some. This table has some 140,000 clones, around 80% appearing once. Sequences were obtained from PBMCs. These receptors all come from a woman aged 18 to 35 in good health and CMV-seronegative.

V is TRBV27 and J is TRBJ1-5, with TRBD1 identical over 9 bases. The V segment lost 6 bases and the J segment 1 base; nucleotides outside the gene matches: 4. The CDR3 covers 15 residues. Germline assignment: CDR1 MNHEY and CDR2 SMNVEV (reference sequence). CDR3 residues: CASRTGGSSNQPQHF. CDR3 nucleotide sequence: TGTGCCAGCAGGACAGGGGGTAGCAGCAATCAGCCCCAGCATTTT.

The chain combines TRBV5-4 with TRBJ1-2; weak D call: TRBD1 (6 bases). Germline-derived CDR1 and CDR2 are SGHNT and YYREEE (reference sequence). The CDR3 is made up of 14 amino acids. Trimming stripped 4 bases from V and 5 bases from J, with 15 bases between. The CDR3 DNA reads as TGTGCCAGCAGCGTTGAAACAGGGCGTTATGGCTACACCTTC. Protein: CASSVETGRYGYTF.

The chain has TRBV5-8 and TRBJ2-1, with 7 bases that match TRBD1. The germline V gene has CDR1 SGHTS and CDR2 YDEGEE. Losses at the gene ends were 4 bases for V and 8 bases for J; bases not matched to a gene: 6. This CDR3 contains 13 residues. The chain's CDR3 is CASSGDSFYEQFF. The CDR3 region has the DNA TGTGCCAGCAGCGGGGACAGTTTTTATGAGCAGTTCTTC.

The rearrangement links TRBV6-1 to TRBJ1-1; D call uncertain. CDR1 is MNHNS and CDR2 is SASEGT in the germline V gene. The CDR3 length is 12 residues. Trimming cost V 2 bases and J 8 bases, with 9 bases left between them. The CDR3, as DNA: TGTGCCAGCAGTGAACCCTCGTTGGAAGCTTTCTTT. Residues: CASSEPSLEAFF.

This clone was observed a few times. This CDR3 reads CASSQPPGQGDDTEAFF. The CDR3, as DNA: TGTGCCAGCAGCCAACCTCCGGGACAGGGGGACGACACTGAAGCTTTCTTT. The genes are TRBV7-9 and TRBJ1-1; TRBD1 aligns across 11 bases. Germline loops: CDR1 SEHNR, CDR2 FQNEAQ (reference sequence). The CDR3 spans 17 residues. Trimming removed 5 bases from V and 3 bases from J; junction bases left unmatched: 11.

This clone was counted only a few times. V is TRBV10-3 and J is TRBJ1-1; D not resolved. The V end lost 7 bases, the J end lost 5 bases, and 14 bases lay between the germline ends. CDR1 ENHRY and CDR2 SYGVKD come from the germline V gene. The CDR3 spans 13 residues. The CDR3 region has the DNA TGTGCCATCATGGATCCCCCGGGGACTGAAGCTTTCTTT. Amino acids: CAIMDPPGTEAFF.

The rearrangement joins TRBV29-1 to TRBJ1-2; D is ambiguous. V was trimmed by 5 bases and J by 7 bases, leaving 11 bases between them. CDR3 length equals 11 residues. In germline, CDR1 is SQVTM, CDR2 ANQGSEA. CDR3 loop: CSVLLGGGYTF. The DNA for the CDR3 is TGCAGCGTTCTCCTGGGAGGTGGCTACACCTTC.

CDR3 amino acids: CASSLTPGTRETQYF. In DNA form, the CDR3 reads TGTGCCAGCAGCTTAACCCCCGGGACTCGGGAGACCCAGTACTTC. The chain joins TRBV7-6 to TRBJ2-5; perhaps TRBD2 as D (6 bases). The CDR3 is 15 amino acids. V was clipped by 2 bases and J by 5 bases, with 15 bases between them. CDR1 is SGHVS and CDR2 is FNYEAQ in the germline V gene.

The gene calls are TRBV9 and TRBJ1-1, with 10 bases aligning to TRBD1. Looked up from germline, CDR1 is SGDLS and CDR2 is YYNGEE. This CDR3 comprises 14 residues. Trimming cost V 0 bases and J 11 bases; bases outside gene matches: 7. CDR3 coding DNA: TGTGCCAGCAGCGTAGACCCCGGGACAGGGGTCGCTTTCTTT. Protein sequence: CASSVDPGTGVAFF.

The chain is built from TRBV7-2 and TRBJ1-2, with TRBD1 as a possible D gene (5 bases). The CDR3 loop spans 12 amino acids. With 4 bases removed from V and 6 bases from J, the gap between germline ends came to 9 bases. The V gene's germline CDR1 is SGHTA and CDR2 FQGNSA. CDR3 nucleotide sequence: TGTGCCAGCAGCTACCTGACAGATGGCTACACCTTC. This codes for CASSYLTDGYTF. The full variable domain, completed using reference TRBV7-2 and TRBJ1-2, is GAGVSQSPSNKVTEKGKDVELRCDPISGHTALYWYRQSLGQGLEFLIYFQGNSAPDKSGLPSDRFSAERTGGSVSTLTIQRTQQEDSAVYLCASSYLTDGYTFGSGTRLTVV.

The chain's CDR3 is CAISDRDMNTEAFF. The CDR3 region has the DNA TGTGCCATCAGTGACCGAGATATGAACACTGAAGCTTTCTTT. This chain uses TRBV10-3 with TRBJ1-1; D ambiguous. This CDR3 comprises 14 residues. Trimming shortened V by 3 bases and J by 0 bases, and 8 bases separated the two germline ends. The germline V gene has CDR1 ENHRY and CDR2 SYGVKD.

This clone has a single count. The V call is TRBV15, the J call TRBJ2-1; 11 positions agree with TRBD2. CDR1 is LNHNV and CDR2 is YYDKDF in the germline V gene (reference sequence). The CDR3 has 18 amino acids. V gave up 4 bases and J gave up 5 bases; unmatched junction bases: 13. The CDR3 coding sequence is TGTGCCACCAGCATAGGGGGAAGACTAGCGGGGACCCACAATGAGCAGTTCTTC. It codes for CATSIGGRLAGTHNEQFF.

The V call is TRBV7-2, the J call TRBJ1-1; maybe TRBD1 (6 bases). Germline CDR1 reads SGHTA; CDR2 reads FQGNSA. V lost 5 bases, J lost 1 base, and 11 bases lay in between. CDR3 length: 14 residues. CDR3 residues: CASSPWTENTEAFF. The CDR3 region has the DNA TGTGCCAGCAGCCCCTGGACAGAGAACACTGAAGCTTTCTTT.

V gene TRBV5-1 combines with J gene TRBJ1-1; 7 bases align to TRBD1. Germline CDR1 and CDR2: SGHRS and YFSETQ. With V trimmed by 6 bases and J by 3 bases, 14 bases remained unmatched. The CDR3 sequence is 16 residues long. CDR3 bases: TGCGCCAGCAACCTACGCCCCGACAGGGAGGACACTGAAGCTTTCTTT. It codes for CASNLRPDREDTEAFF.

J is TRBJ2-1 and V is TRBV2, with D possibly TRBD2 on 5 matching bases. Germline V gene lookup returns CDR1 SNHLY and CDR2 FYNNEI. The CDR3 extends over 13 amino acids. With 6 bases removed from V and 3 bases from J, the gap between germline ends came to 9 bases. The CDR3 reads CASRAELYNEQFF. CDR3 nucleotide sequence: TGTGCCAGCAGAGCGGAGCTCTACAATGAGCAGTTCTTC. Combining the CDR3 with reference TRBV2 and TRBJ2-1 gives the whole variable domain EPEVTQTPSHQVTQMGQEVILRCVPISNHLYFYWYRQILGQKVEFLVSFYNNEISEKSEIFDDQFSVERPDGSNFTLKIRSTKLEDSAMYFCASRAELYNEQFFGPGTRLTVL.

This clone was counted once. The rearrangement joins TRBV4-1 to TRBJ2-1, with D possibly being TRBD1 (6 bases). The CDR3 is 14 amino acids. Per germline, CDR1 MGHRA and CDR2 YSYEKL. Trimming took off 1 base at V and 7 bases at J, with 11 bases between the two ends. CDR3 in amino acids: CASSQGGQGNEQFF. In DNA form, the CDR3 reads TGCGCCAGCAGCCAAGGGGGTCAGGGGAATGAGCAGTTCTTC.

This clone showed up just once. The chain links TRBV5-1 to TRBJ2-7, with D perhaps matching TRBD2 (5 bases). The CDR3 length is 17 residues. Looked up from germline, CDR1 is SGHRS and CDR2 is YFSETQ. V lost 0 bases and J lost 0, with 16 bases in between. The CDR3 nucleotides read TGCGCCAGCAGCTTGGTAGGTCTCGGACTGAACTCCTACGAGCAGTACTTC. Translation: CASSLVGLGLNSYEQYF.

The chain carries TRBV29-1 and TRBJ2-7; TRBD1 might be the D (5 bases). The germline gives CDR1 SQVTM, CDR2 ANQGSEA. V gave up 0 bases and J gave up 3 bases, with 15 bases separating them. The CDR3 is 15 residues long. The CDR3 loop reads CSVEDRPGPRYEQYF. CDR3 nucleotide sequence: TGCAGCGTTGAAGACCGGCCAGGGCCTCGCTACGAGCAGTACTTC.

There are a few counts of this clone. The J gene is TRBJ1-1, the V gene TRBV5-4; 7 bases are shared with TRBD1. The CDR3 loop spans 15 amino acids. V shed 1 base, J shed 3 bases, and the junction held 6 bases outside the gene matches. CDR1 and CDR2 (germline): SGHNT, YYREEE (reference sequence). In nucleotides, the CDR3 is TGTGCCAGCAGCTTGTCAGGCAGGGGGGACACTGAAGCTTTCTTT. Translation: CASSLSGRGDTEAFF.

The chain couples TRBV5-1 to TRBJ2-7, with D possibly being TRBD1 (6 bases). The CDR3 length is 13 residues. The germline V and J ends were trimmed by 4 bases and 10 bases, with 18 bases remaining between them. Germline-derived CDR1 and CDR2 are SGHRS and YFSETQ. DNA for the CDR3: TGCGCCAGCAGCCGAACCTACAGGGCAGAACAGTACTTC. This encodes CASSRTYRAEQYF.

V and J are TRBV30 and TRBJ2-7, with TRBD2 as a possible D gene (6 bases). Germline V CDR1 and CDR2: GTSNPN, SVGIG (reference sequence). The V and J ends lost 7 bases and 3 bases respectively, with 19 bases between them. The CDR3 has 14 residues. Here the CDR3 reads CALRGPGDGYEQYF. The CDR3 DNA reads TGTGCCTTGAGGGGACCGGGGGACGGCTACGAGCAGTACTTC.

The V gene is TRBV6-5, the J gene TRBJ2-5; 7 bases map to TRBD2. The trim removed 6 bases at V and 5 bases at J, leaving 12 bases unmatched. The CDR3 consists of 15 residues. In germline, CDR1 is MNHEY, CDR2 SVGAGI. The CDR3 reads CASRPPGGWMETQYF. The CDR3 DNA sequence: TGTGCCAGCAGACCTCCGGGGGGATGGATGGAGACCCAGTACTTC.

This clone occurred once. The chain uses TRBV30 and TRBJ2-7, with D maybe TRBD1 (6 bases). With 7 bases removed from V and 8 bases from J, the gap between germline ends came to 15 bases. This CDR3 is built from 11 residues. The germline CDR1 and CDR2 sequences are GTSNPN and SVGIG (reference sequence). The CDR3 DNA follows: TGTGCCTTACAGGGACCCGGGAAGCAGTACTTC. It codes for CALQGPGKQYF.

CDR3 bases: TGTGCCAGCAGCTTAAAAGCACGGGACAGGGACTTACAAGAGACCCAGTACTTC. Translation: CASSLKARDRDLQETQYF. The rearrangement links TRBV7-9 to TRBJ2-5; 9 nucleotides agree with TRBD1. CDR1 is SEHNR and CDR2 is FQNEAQ in the germline V gene (reference sequence). Trimming took 2 bases from V and 2 from J; bases not matched to a gene: 12. The CDR3 extends over 18 amino acids.

The chain combines TRBV29-1 with TRBJ2-1; tentative D call: TRBD1 (5 bases). The CDR3 has 11 amino acids. V lost 6 bases and J 6 bases, leaving 9 bases between the germline ends. CDR1 and CDR2 (germline): SQVTM, ANQGSEA. DNA for the CDR3: TGCAGCGTGACAGTTGCCAATGAGCAGTTCTTC. Its protein is CSVTVANEQFF.

This clone was recorded a few times. The chain couples TRBV2 to TRBJ2-7, with a weak D call TRBD2 (6 bases). CDR1 SNHLY and CDR2 FYNNEI come from the germline V gene. V was clipped by 0 bases and J by 2 bases, with 23 bases between them. There are 19 residues in the CDR3. The CDR3 loop reads CASSEALAARDFPAYEQYF. CDR3 sequence (DNA): TGTGCCAGCAGTGAAGCGCTAGCCGCGAGGGACTTCCCTGCCTACGAGCAGTACTTC.

This sequence joins TRBV27 and TRBJ2-7; D unresolved. Germline V lookup: CDR1 MNHEY, CDR2 SMNVEV (reference sequence). V gave up 5 bases and J gave up 1 base, with 18 bases separating them. This CDR3 has 16 amino acids. The CDR3 loop is CASSISLPGVSYEQYF. CDR3 sequence (DNA): TGTGCCAGCAGTATCTCCTTACCGGGTGTATCCTACGAGCAGTACTTC.

The chain is built from TRBV27 and TRBJ2-7; TRBD2 aligns across 7 bases. V dropped 1 base and J dropped 3; count of bases not matched to a gene: 3. Germline V gives CDR1 MNHEY, CDR2 SMNVEV (reference sequence). The CDR3 is 14 residues long. Here the CDR3 reads CASSLWGGIYEQYF. In DNA form, the CDR3 reads TGTGCCAGCAGTTTATGGGGGGGAATCTACGAGCAGTACTTC.

This clone was picked up a small number of times. As DNA, the CDR3 is TGCAGTTTTCTAGGACAGCCGGGCTACACCTTC. Protein product: CSFLGQPGYTF. The chain employs TRBV20-1 and TRBJ1-2, with a possible D match to TRBD1 (6 bases). The V gene lost 8 bases and the J gene lost 8 bases, with 15 bases spanning the gap. Germline V lookup: CDR1 DFQATT, CDR2 SNEGSKA (reference sequence). The CDR3 sequence is 11 residues long.

CDR3 sequence reads: CASSFGLATETQYF. CDR3 nucleotides: TGTGCCAGCAGCTTCGGACTAGCTACAGAGACCCAGTACTTC. The chain recombines TRBV11-2 with TRBJ2-5; 8 positions match TRBD2. CDR3 length: 14 amino acids. Germline-derived CDR1 and CDR2 are SGHAT and FQNNGV. The V and J ends lost 3 bases and 4 bases, in that order; junction bases with no gene match: 4.

The CDR3 is CAWRPRDQREQYF. CDR3 coding DNA: TGTGCCTGGCGTCCCCGGGATCAACGCGAGCAGTACTTC. J is TRBJ2-7 and V is TRBV30; D possibly corresponds to TRBD2 (5 bases). Germline V gives CDR1 GTSNPN, CDR2 SVGIG (reference sequence). The CDR3 sequence is 13 residues long. V was pared by 5 bases and J by 6 bases, with 17 bases between.